The clone carrying this TCR beta chain has only a few counts. V was cut by 6 bases and J by 10 bases, with 19 bases left in between. The CDR3 runs 14 residues. This specimen belongs to a study of early T cells in non-severe SARS-CoV-2 infection. TCRdb redid the calling of the 5' RACE reads with MiXCR, one entry per CDR3 protein. The table has about 30,000 distinct CDR3 sequences, 5% to 6% seen once; the top ten hold over 5%. The chain recombines TRBV12-3 or TRBV12-4 with TRBJ2-1; possible D gene TRBD1, 6 bases. The specimen sequenced was whole blood. The receptor was isolated from an adult who was a healthcare worker with PCR-confirmed SARS-CoV-2 infection or an uninfected control (not recorded which). The CDR3 coding sequence is TGTGCCAGCAGCCCCGGGGACACAAACGGAGAGCAGTTCTTC. Protein product: CASSPGDTNGEQFF.